The 27 T cell receptor beta chains below were found in one sample sequenced in a study of T cells in Graves' hyperthyroidism and ophthalmopathy. RNA transcripts were the template for amplifying TCR beta CDR3 regions. First-round RT-PCR of the TCR CDR3 relied on the HTBI primer set. TCRdb redid the calling of the multiplex PCR reads with MiXCR, one entry per CDR3 protein. The data show over 500,000 distinct CDR3 sequences, approximately 16% seen once. Source material: blood. The source of these receptors is a woman in her twenties or thirties with Graves' ophthalmopathy.

The J gene is TRBJ2-2, the V gene TRBV7-9; 11 bases are shared with TRBD2. The CDR3 totals 17 residues. Per germline, CDR1 SEHNR and CDR2 FQNEAQ (reference sequence). V shed 3 bases and J 6 bases; nucleotides not matched to a gene: 9. The CDR3 loop reads CASSFTSGGSVAGELFF. CDR3 DNA: TGTGCCAGCAGCTTTACTAGCGGGGGATCAGTGGCCGGGGAGCTGTTTTTT.

This clonotype was observed many times. The V and J genes are TRBV11-1 and TRBJ1-1, with no clear D. Looked up from germline, CDR1 is SGHAT and CDR2 is FQDESV (reference sequence). The CDR3 consists of 14 residues. V was clipped by 5 bases and J by 1 base, with 11 bases between them. This CDR3 reads CASSHRTANTEAFF. DNA for the CDR3: TGTGCCAGCAGCCACCGGACGGCGAACACTGAAGCTTTCTTT. Using reference TRBV11-1 and TRBJ1-1 for the parts outside the CDR3, the full variable domain is EAEVAQSPRYKITEKSQAVAFWCDPISGHATLYWYRQILGQGPELLVQFQDESVVDDSQLPKDRFSAERLKGVDSTLKIQPAELGDSAMYLCASSHRTANTEAFFGQGTRLTVV.

The table lists this clonotype with many counts. The chain carries TRBV28 and TRBJ2-5, with D perhaps TRBD1 (6 bases). The ends were cut back, 5 bases at V and 3 bases at J, with 16 bases in the middle. This CDR3 has 15 residues. Germline loops: CDR1 MDHEN, CDR2 SYDVKM. This CDR3 reads CASSTQGQREETQYF. CDR3 nucleotides: TGTGCCAGCAGTACGCAAGGACAGAGAGAAGAGACCCAGTACTTC.

This clonotype came up a few times. The rearrangement links TRBV6-1 to TRBJ2-2; the D call may be TRBD1 or TRBD2 (5 bases each). Trimming pared 7 bases from V and 4 bases from J, leaving 13 bases between. The CDR3 is 14 residues long. Looked up from germline, CDR1 is MNHNS and CDR2 is SASEGT. CDR3 bases: TGTGCCAGCATGGGTGAGGGGTCCACCGGGGAGCTGTTTTTT. This sequence encodes CASMGEGSTGELFF.

CDR3 in amino acids: CASSGRQGESETQYF. The CDR3 DNA reads TGTGCCAGCAGCGGACGACAGGGCGAGTCGGAGACCCAGTACTTC. The V gene is TRBV2, the J gene TRBJ2-5; 7 bases agree with TRBD1. CDR1 and CDR2 (germline): SNHLY, FYNNEI. The CDR3 runs 15 residues. Trimming removed 6 bases from V and 5 bases from J; junction bases left unmatched: 12.

This clonotype was seen many times. V is TRBV28 and J is TRBJ2-3, with D perhaps being TRBD1 or TRBD2 (6 bases each). CDR3 length: 17 amino acids. Germline CDR1 reads MDHEN; CDR2 reads SYDVKM. V dropped 6 bases and J dropped 0 bases, with 19 bases sitting between them. The CDR3 spells CASSRQEGGGSTDTQYF. Written as DNA, the CDR3 is TGTGCCAGCAGCCGACAGGAGGGGGGTGGTAGCACAGATACGCAGTATTTT.

The rearrangement links TRBV7-2 to TRBJ1-5; D unresolved. The V end was cut by 5 bases, the J end by 9 bases, with 11 bases between. CDR3 length: 12 residues. In germline, CDR1 is SGHTA, CDR2 FQGNSA. The CDR3 region has the DNA TGTGCCAGCAGCGACACCCTCAGGCCCCAGCATTTT. This sequence encodes CASSDTLRPQHF.

In this sample, this clonotype turned up many times. V usage is TRBV29-1 and J usage is TRBJ2-1; D gene ambiguous. CDR3 length: 10 residues. The germline V and J ends were trimmed by 6 bases and 5 bases, with 5 bases remaining between them. Germline-derived CDR1 and CDR2 are SQVTM and ANQGSEA. CDR3 DNA: TGCAGCGTGGCACACAATGAGCAGTTCTTC. Residues: CSVAHNEQFF.

The sample holds many counts of this clonotype. The chain is built from TRBV27 and TRBJ2-7, with 8 nucleotides matching TRBD2. The V and J ends lost 5 bases and 3 bases, in that order; junction bases with no gene match: 9. CDR1 is MNHEY and CDR2 is SMNVEV in the germline V gene (reference sequence). The CDR3 length is 15 residues. The CDR3 DNA reads as TGTGCCAGCAGTGGTGGACTAGCCGCCTACTACGAGCAGTACTTC. It codes for CASSGGLAAYYEQYF.

Many counts were recorded for this clonotype. The chain has TRBV4-1 and TRBJ2-1, with 8 bases aligning to TRBD1. After removal of 0 bases from V and 8 bases from J, the junction contained 3 bases not matched to a gene. This CDR3 spans 14 amino acids. Germline CDR1 MGHRA, CDR2 YSYEKL. The CDR3 protein is CASSQEAGGDEQFF. The CDR3 bases are TGCGCCAGCAGCCAAGAGGCAGGGGGCGATGAGCAGTTCTTC.

At least ten counts were recorded for this clonotype. The gene calls are TRBV20-1 and TRBJ2-3; either TRBD1 or TRBD2 may supply D (5 bases each). The CDR3 contains 16 residues. Germline V gene lookup returns CDR1 DFQATT and CDR2 SNEGSKA (reference sequence). Deletions cut 0 bases from V and 2 bases from J, with 15 bases between. The CDR3: CSARDLGTLSTDTQYF. The CDR3 nucleotides are TGCAGTGCTAGAGATCTCGGGACGCTATCCACAGATACGCAGTATTTT.

There are many counts of this clonotype. The V call is TRBV28, the J call TRBJ2-3; D uncertain. Between the trimmed V and J ends, which lost 1 base and 5 bases, there was a span of 16 bases. Germline CDR1 MDHEN, CDR2 SYDVKM. This CDR3 comprises 16 residues. The CDR3 sequence is CASSLYSSYPLDTQYF. The CDR3 DNA sequence: TGTGCCAGCAGTTTATACTCATCATACCCTCTAGATACGCAGTATTTT.

The chain employs TRBV7-9 and TRBJ1-6; 7 bases are a match to TRBD1. Germline trimming cut 6 bases from V and 13 bases from J; bases unmatched to any gene: 9. The CDR3 extends over 13 amino acids. Per the germline V gene, CDR1 is SEHNR and CDR2 is FQNEAQ (reference sequence). The CDR3 spells CASSLTGLGPLHF. The CDR3 DNA reads as TGTGCCAGCAGTTTGACAGGGCTGGGTCCCCTCCACTTT.

This clonotype was seen repeatedly, ten times or more. The rearrangement joins TRBV30 to TRBJ1-6; D gene uncertain. The CDR3 sequence is 13 residues long. Germline CDR1 and CDR2: GTSNPN and SVGIG (reference sequence). Between the trimmed V and J ends, which lost 8 bases and 7 bases, there was a span of 15 bases. CDR3 sequence (DNA): TGTGCCAGGCAGGCTTCGGCAAATTCACCCCTCCACTTT. Translation: CARQASANSPLHF.

This clonotype was counted only a few times. The chain recombines TRBV25-1 with TRBJ1-2, with a tentative D call TRBD1 (6 bases). The CDR3 sequence is 15 residues long. In germline, CDR1 is MGHDK, CDR2 SYGVNS. V was cut by 2 bases and J by 4 bases, with 14 bases left in between. The CDR3 reads CASSEARGVVYGYTF. In DNA, the CDR3 is TGTGCCAGCAGTGAAGCCAGGGGAGTCGTCTATGGCTACACCTTC.

This clonotype was seen only a few times. J is TRBJ2-3 and V is TRBV20-1, with 8 bases identical to TRBD1. V was clipped by 0 bases and J by 7 bases; unmatched bases: 12. The CDR3 runs 16 residues. Per the germline V gene, CDR1 is DFQATT and CDR2 is SNEGSKA (reference sequence). The CDR3 sequence is CSARDQRAGGGNTQYF. CDR3 DNA sequence: TGCAGTGCTAGAGATCAGAGGGCAGGGGGCGGAAATACGCAGTATTTT.

This clonotype came up many times. The chain carries TRBV7-9 and TRBJ2-1, with 7 bases matching TRBD2. V lost 3 bases, J lost 5 bases, and 10 bases stayed unmatched. Germline CDR1 and CDR2: SEHNR and FQNEAQ (reference sequence). This CDR3 is 16 amino acids long. The CDR3 spells CASSLTGGYTHNEQFF. CDR3 sequence (DNA): TGTGCCAGCAGCTTGACGGGAGGCTATACCCACAATGAGCAGTTCTTC. The complete variable domain, with remaining parts taken from reference TRBV7-9 and TRBJ2-1, reads DTGVSQNPRHKITKRGQNVTFRCDPISEHNRLYWYRQTLGQGPEFLTYFQNEAQLEKSRLLSDRFSAERPKGSFSTLEIQRTEQGDSAMYLCASSLTGGYTHNEQFFGPGTRLTVL.

The J gene is TRBJ2-7, the V gene TRBV28, with D unclear. The germline gives CDR1 MDHEN, CDR2 SYDVKM. The CDR3 spans 14 residues. The ends were cut back, 6 bases at V and 3 bases at J, with 15 bases in the middle. The CDR3, as DNA: TGTGCCAGCAGCCCTGACACTGACCTCTACGAGCAGTACTTC. Translation: CASSPDTDLYEQYF.

This clonotype was counted at least ten times. This chain uses TRBV28 with TRBJ2-7; the match to TRBD1 covers 7 bases. Looked up from germline, CDR1 is MDHEN and CDR2 is SYDVKM. V lost 3 bases and J lost 1; bases outside the gene matches: 6. The CDR3 extends over 15 amino acids. CDR3 bases: TGTGCCAGCAGTTTGGGATGGACAGGTTCCTACGAGCAGTACTTC. As protein: CASSLGWTGSYEQYF.

The sample holds a few counts of this clonotype. The chain couples TRBV28 to TRBJ2-2; 10 nucleotides agree with TRBD1. This CDR3 comprises 14 residues. The J segment lost 1 base and the V segment lost 8 bases, leaving 1 base of the junction unmatched. Germline V gene data show CDR1 as MDHEN and CDR2 as SYDVKM. This chain's CDR3 is CASGTGVNTGELFF. In DNA, the CDR3 is TGTGCCAGCGGGACAGGGGTGAACACCGGGGAGCTGTTTTTT.

This chain uses TRBV6-1 with TRBJ2-4, with TRBD1 as a possible D gene (6 bases). V was clipped by 4 bases and J by 6 bases, with 10 bases between them. The CDR3 is made up of 13 amino acids. Per the germline V gene, CDR1 is MNHNS and CDR2 is SASEGT. The CDR3 region has the DNA TGTGCCAGCAGTGGGGACAACCTAAACATTCAGTACTTC. Residues: CASSGDNLNIQYF.

This clonotype has a count of ten or more. The chain links TRBV7-8 to TRBJ1-5; a possible D gene is TRBD1 (6 bases). V was shortened by 1 base and J by 4 bases, with 14 bases between the two germline ends. The CDR3 runs 16 residues. CDR1 SGHVS and CDR2 FQNEAQ come from the germline V gene. This CDR3 is CASSLGAPGVNQPQHF. DNA for the CDR3: TGTGCCAGCAGCTTAGGCGCCCCAGGGGTAAATCAGCCCCAGCATTTT.

This clonotype has a count of ten or more. The rearrangement uses TRBV28 and TRBJ1-1; possible D gene TRBD1, 5 bases. The CDR3 covers 15 residues. V dropped 2 bases and J dropped 3 bases, with 13 bases sitting between them. Germline-derived CDR1 and CDR2 are MDHEN and SYDVKM. CDR3 residues: CASSLSGGGDTEAFF. The CDR3, as DNA: TGTGCCAGCAGTTTAAGTGGCGGAGGGGACACTGAAGCTTTCTTT.

This clonotype was detected many times. The J gene is TRBJ1-1, the V gene TRBV7-2; D is uncertain. The length of the CDR3 is 13 residues. The V gene lost 8 bases and the J gene lost 1 base, with 11 bases spanning the gap. Per germline, CDR1 SGHTA and CDR2 FQGNSA. DNA of the CDR3: TGTGCCAGCGGTCAATCGCAGAACACTGAAGCTTTCTTT. The encoded protein is CASGQSQNTEAFF.

This clonotype was seen just once. A read error may be the cause here, since a much bigger clone is one base away. The rearrangement joins TRBV12-3 or TRBV12-4 to TRBJ1-6; the D is unclear. CDR3 length equals 13 residues. The CDR3 here is CASSITANLPLHF. The CDR3 coding sequence is TGTGCCAGCAGTATCACGGCAAATTTACCCCTCCACTTT.

The chain's CDR3 is CASSRNLVDEQFF. In DNA form, the CDR3 reads TGTGCCAGCAGCCGTAACCTAGTTGACGAGCAGTTCTTC. The rearrangement links TRBV3-1 to TRBJ2-1; no definite D call. With 4 bases removed from V and 10 bases from J, the gap between germline ends came to 14 bases. This CDR3 contains 13 residues. The germline CDR1 and CDR2 sequences are LGHDT and YNNKEL (reference sequence).

The chain's CDR3 is CASSHELAQNPYEQYF. CDR3 nucleotides: TGTGCCAGCAGCCACGAACTAGCGCAGAACCCCTACGAGCAGTACTTC. This chain uses TRBV13 with TRBJ2-7; 7 positions agree with TRBD2. Germline-derived CDR1 and CDR2 are PRHDT and FYEKMQ (reference sequence). The CDR3 sequence is 16 residues long. With 5 bases clipped from V and 2 bases from J, the junction kept 12 bases outside the gene matches.